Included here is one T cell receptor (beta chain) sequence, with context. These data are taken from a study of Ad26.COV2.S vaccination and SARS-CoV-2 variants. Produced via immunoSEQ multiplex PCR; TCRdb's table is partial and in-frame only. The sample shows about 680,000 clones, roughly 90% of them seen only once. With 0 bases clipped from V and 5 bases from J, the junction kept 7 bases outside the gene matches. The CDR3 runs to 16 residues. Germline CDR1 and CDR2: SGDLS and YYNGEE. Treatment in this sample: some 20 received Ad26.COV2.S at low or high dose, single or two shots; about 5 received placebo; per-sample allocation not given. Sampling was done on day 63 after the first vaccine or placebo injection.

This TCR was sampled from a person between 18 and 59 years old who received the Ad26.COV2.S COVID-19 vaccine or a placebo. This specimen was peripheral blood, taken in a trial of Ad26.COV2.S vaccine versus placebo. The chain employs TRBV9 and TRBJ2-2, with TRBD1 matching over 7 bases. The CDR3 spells CASSVAVQGETGELFF. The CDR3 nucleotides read TGTGCCAGCAGCGTAGCGGTCCAGGGGGAAACCGGGGAGCTGTTTTTT.